Listed below are T cell receptor beta chains from one sample, sequenced in a study of blood T cell repertoires in COVID-19. The repertoire was sequenced with immunoSEQ multiplex PCR; TCRdb's copy has only in-frame clones and lacks some. The sample has roughly 290,000 clones, 90% seen once; the top ten hold under 7%. The sample consisted of peripheral blood. These receptors originate from a woman aged 25 to 45 with COVID-19, enrolled during active disease. Each CDR3 is given with its conserved first and last residue. The order of the fields is CDR3 DNA, CDR3 protein, V gene, clone size, J gene, D gene. The D gene is left open where the match is weak. Size is stated for part of the rows, as once, few or many counts, or as a class when the clone is expanded.

CDR3nt: TGTGCCAGCAGTTACTCTACAGGGTACGAGCAGTACTTC
CDR3aa: CASSYSTGYEQYF
v_gene: TRBV6-5
abundance: -
j_gene: TRBJ2-7
d_gene: -

CDR3nt: TGTGCCAGCAGTTACTCGCGCCAGGGGGCGGGCGGCTACACCTTC
CDR3aa: CASSYSRQGAGGYTF
v_gene: TRBV6-5
abundance: -
j_gene: TRBJ1-2
d_gene: TRBD1

CDR3nt: TGTGCCAGCAGCTTAGGGTCGCGGCTACTTCCCTACGAGCAGTACTTC
CDR3aa: CASSLGSRLLPYEQYF
v_gene: TRBV7-2
abundance: -
j_gene: TRBJ2-7
d_gene: -

CDR3nt: TGTGCCAGCAGCCAAGTGACGGGACTGCAAGAGACCCAGTACTTC
CDR3aa: CASSQVTGLQETQYF
v_gene: TRBV3-1/TRBV3-2
abundance: -
j_gene: TRBJ2-5
d_gene: -

CDR3nt: TGTGCCAGCAGTGCAGGGTATTCTGGAAACACCATATATTTT
CDR3aa: CASSAGYSGNTIYF
v_gene: TRBV28
abundance: -
j_gene: TRBJ1-3
d_gene: -

CDR3nt: TGTGCCACCAGTGATTTTAAGGGGCGGGAGACCCAGTACTTC
CDR3aa: CATSDFKGRETQYF
v_gene: TRBV24-1
abundance: -
j_gene: TRBJ2-5
d_gene: -

CDR3nt: TGTGCCAGCAGGATACTAGGGGGAGATACGCAGTATTTT
CDR3aa: CASRILGGDTQYF
v_gene: TRBV12-3/TRBV12-4
abundance: -
j_gene: TRBJ2-3
d_gene: -

CDR3nt: TGTGCCAGTAGTTGGGACAATGGGAGCAATCAGCCCCAGCATTTT
CDR3aa: CASSWDNGSNQPQHF
v_gene: TRBV19
abundance: -
j_gene: TRBJ1-5
d_gene: -

CDR3nt: TGTGCCAGCAGGGGGCGAGCGGGAAACTACAATGAGCAGTTCTTC
CDR3aa: CASRGRAGNYNEQFF
v_gene: TRBV2
abundance: -
j_gene: TRBJ2-1
d_gene: TRBD2

CDR3nt: TGTGCCAGCAGTGAGGAGGACAGGGGGGAGTACGAGCAGTACTTC
CDR3aa: CASSEEDRGEYEQYF
v_gene: TRBV2
abundance: -
j_gene: TRBJ2-7
d_gene: TRBD1

CDR3nt: TGTGCCAGTAGCCAGCTAGCGGGAGTTTCAGATACGCAGTATTTT
CDR3aa: CASSQLAGVSDTQYF
v_gene: TRBV19
abundance: -
j_gene: TRBJ2-3
d_gene: TRBD2

CDR3nt: TGTGCCAGCAGCAACGCCGCGTATGGCTACACCTTC
CDR3aa: CASSNAAYGYTF
v_gene: TRBV12-3/TRBV12-4
abundance: -
j_gene: TRBJ1-2
d_gene: -

CDR3nt: TGTGCCACCAATGGGAGGGACAGGGGGCGCCCAGATACGCAGTATTTT
CDR3aa: CATNGRDRGRPDTQYF
v_gene: TRBV24-1
abundance: -
j_gene: TRBJ2-3
d_gene: TRBD1

CDR3nt: TGTGCCAGCAGCTTTTCTGGGGGCCTCAACTATGGCTACACCTTC
CDR3aa: CASSFSGGLNYGYTF
v_gene: TRBV5-8
abundance: -
j_gene: TRBJ1-2
d_gene: -

CDR3nt: TGTGCCAGTAGTATAGGGACAGCGACTGAAGCTTTCTTT
CDR3aa: CASSIGTATEAFF
v_gene: TRBV19
abundance: few
j_gene: TRBJ1-1
d_gene: -

CDR3nt: TGTGCCAGCAGCCGGGACAGCCTTAATGGCTACACCTTC
CDR3aa: CASSRDSLNGYTF
v_gene: TRBV5-6
abundance: -
j_gene: TRBJ1-2
d_gene: TRBD1

CDR3nt: TGTGCCAGCGCGACAGAAATAACTGAAGCTTTCTTT
CDR3aa: CASATEITEAFF
v_gene: TRBV2
abundance: -
j_gene: TRBJ1-1
d_gene: -

CDR3nt: TGTGCCAGCCGGACAGGGGGCGAGCAGTACTTC
CDR3aa: CASRTGGEQYF
v_gene: TRBV2
abundance: -
j_gene: TRBJ2-7
d_gene: TRBD1

CDR3nt: TGTGCCTGGAGTGCTAGCGGGAGATCGCACGAGCAGTACTTC
CDR3aa: CAWSASGRSHEQYF
v_gene: TRBV30
abundance: -
j_gene: TRBJ2-7
d_gene: TRBD2

CDR3nt: TGTGCCAGCAGCTTGAGTAGCGCCACAGATACGCAGTATTTT
CDR3aa: CASSLSSATDTQYF
v_gene: TRBV7-3
abundance: -
j_gene: TRBJ2-3
d_gene: -

CDR3nt: TGTGCCAGCAGCACACGAGGGGGACAGCCCCAGCATTTT
CDR3aa: CASSTRGGQPQHF
v_gene: TRBV9
abundance: -
j_gene: TRBJ1-5
d_gene: -

CDR3nt: TGTGCCAGCAGTTTAGCGGGAGGCCCCTCCGGGCAGTTCTTC
CDR3aa: CASSLAGGPSGQFF
v_gene: TRBV27
abundance: -
j_gene: TRBJ2-1
d_gene: TRBD2

CDR3nt: TGCGCCAGCAGCTTTCGGACAGGGGTTAACACTGAAGCTTTCTTT
CDR3aa: CASSFRTGVNTEAFF
v_gene: TRBV4-1
abundance: -
j_gene: TRBJ1-1
d_gene: TRBD1

CDR3nt: TGCAGTGCTAGTACAGCTAGCCCCATTTGGAATACGCAGTATTTT
CDR3aa: CSASTASPIWNTQYF
v_gene: TRBV20-1
abundance: -
j_gene: TRBJ2-3
d_gene: -

CDR3nt: TGTGCCAGCTCACCAGGGGGGATCTATGGCTACACCTTC
CDR3aa: CASSPGGIYGYTF
v_gene: TRBV18
abundance: -
j_gene: TRBJ1-2
d_gene: -

CDR3nt: TGTGCCAGCAATCGCCCAGGGGGGATGAACACTGAAGCTTTCTTT
CDR3aa: CASNRPGGMNTEAFF
v_gene: TRBV6-5
abundance: -
j_gene: TRBJ1-1
d_gene: TRBD1

CDR3nt: TGCGCCAGCAGCTTGGAGACAGGCGGATCCTACGAGCAGTACTTC
CDR3aa: CASSLETGGSYEQYF
v_gene: TRBV5-1
abundance: -
j_gene: TRBJ2-7
d_gene: -

CDR3nt: TGTGCCAGCAGACCCGGGACAGGGTCTGAAAAACTGTTTTTT
CDR3aa: CASRPGTGSEKLFF
v_gene: TRBV2
abundance: -
j_gene: TRBJ1-4
d_gene: TRBD1

CDR3nt: TGTGCCAGCAGTTTTGGACAGGGAAACTATGGCTACACCTTC
CDR3aa: CASSFGQGNYGYTF
v_gene: TRBV6-5
abundance: -
j_gene: TRBJ1-2
d_gene: TRBD1

CDR3nt: TGTGCCAGCAGCCAACTCTTATCAGGGTCCGAAAAACTGTTTTTT
CDR3aa: CASSQLLSGSEKLFF
v_gene: TRBV3-1/TRBV3-2
abundance: -
j_gene: TRBJ1-4
d_gene: -

CDR3nt: TGTGCCAGCAGTGACGGGACAGGAGGTGGCTACACCTTC
CDR3aa: CASSDGTGGGYTF
v_gene: TRBV6-2/TRBV6-3
abundance: -
j_gene: TRBJ1-2
d_gene: TRBD1

CDR3nt: TGTGCCAGCAGGTATCCGACAGGGCTCTCCTACGAGCAGTACTTC
CDR3aa: CASRYPTGLSYEQYF
v_gene: TRBV28
abundance: -
j_gene: TRBJ2-7
d_gene: TRBD1

CDR3nt: TGTGCCAGCAGGACAGGGTTCTCCTACGAGCAGTACTTC
CDR3aa: CASRTGFSYEQYF
v_gene: TRBV28
abundance: -
j_gene: TRBJ2-7
d_gene: TRBD1

CDR3nt: TGCGCCAGCAGCCAAGAGATTAGCGGGATCCAAGGGGGGTACGAGCAGTACTTC
CDR3aa: CASSQEISGIQGGYEQYF
v_gene: TRBV4-3
abundance: -
j_gene: TRBJ2-7
d_gene: TRBD2

CDR3nt: TGCGCCAGCAGTGGGCGGGACTCCTACAATGAGCAGTTCTTC
CDR3aa: CASSGRDSYNEQFF
v_gene: TRBV10-2
abundance: -
j_gene: TRBJ2-1
d_gene: -

CDR3nt: TGTGCCAGCAGTTTCTACGGGGAAACCGGGGAGCTGTTTTTT
CDR3aa: CASSFYGETGELFF
v_gene: TRBV28
abundance: -
j_gene: TRBJ2-2
d_gene: -

CDR3nt: TGTGCCAGCAGCCCAGACAGGCCCCAAGGCACCGGGGAGCTGTTTTTT
CDR3aa: CASSPDRPQGTGELFF
v_gene: TRBV7-9
abundance: -
j_gene: TRBJ2-2
d_gene: -

CDR3nt: TGTGCCAGCAGCTTACTAGCGTTAGTCAATGAGCAGTTCTTC
CDR3aa: CASSLLALVNEQFF
v_gene: TRBV5-6
abundance: -
j_gene: TRBJ2-1
d_gene: TRBD2

CDR3nt: TGCGCCAGCAGCTTGACGGGACTAGCGAGCACAGATACGCAGTATTTT
CDR3aa: CASSLTGLASTDTQYF
v_gene: TRBV5-1
abundance: few
j_gene: TRBJ2-3
d_gene: TRBD2

CDR3nt: TGTGCCAGCAGCCCTCGACAGGGGACGGCCACTGAAGCTTTCTTT
CDR3aa: CASSPRQGTATEAFF
v_gene: TRBV9
abundance: -
j_gene: TRBJ1-1
d_gene: TRBD1

CDR3nt: TGTGCCAGCAGCCGGGACAGAATAACCGGGGCCAACGTCCTGACTTTC
CDR3aa: CASSRDRITGANVLTF
v_gene: TRBV5-4
abundance: -
j_gene: TRBJ2-6
d_gene: TRBD1

CDR3nt: TGTGCCAGCAGCCCAGATCAGTCTAGGTACAATGAGCAGTTCTTC
CDR3aa: CASSPDQSRYNEQFF
v_gene: TRBV7-9
abundance: -
j_gene: TRBJ2-1
d_gene: -

CDR3nt: TGTGCCAGCAGTCGTGAGAGGGATTCACCCCTCCACTTT
CDR3aa: CASSRERDSPLHF
v_gene: TRBV27
abundance: -
j_gene: TRBJ1-6
d_gene: -

CDR3nt: TGTGCCAGCAGTGAATCGGACGGGACCTACGAGCAGTACTTC
CDR3aa: CASSESDGTYEQYF
v_gene: TRBV6-1
abundance: -
j_gene: TRBJ2-7
d_gene: -

CDR3nt: TGTGCCAGCTCACCAACCCCGGACAGGGGGTCGGACACCATATATTTT
CDR3aa: CASSPTPDRGSDTIYF
v_gene: TRBV18
abundance: -
j_gene: TRBJ1-3
d_gene: TRBD1